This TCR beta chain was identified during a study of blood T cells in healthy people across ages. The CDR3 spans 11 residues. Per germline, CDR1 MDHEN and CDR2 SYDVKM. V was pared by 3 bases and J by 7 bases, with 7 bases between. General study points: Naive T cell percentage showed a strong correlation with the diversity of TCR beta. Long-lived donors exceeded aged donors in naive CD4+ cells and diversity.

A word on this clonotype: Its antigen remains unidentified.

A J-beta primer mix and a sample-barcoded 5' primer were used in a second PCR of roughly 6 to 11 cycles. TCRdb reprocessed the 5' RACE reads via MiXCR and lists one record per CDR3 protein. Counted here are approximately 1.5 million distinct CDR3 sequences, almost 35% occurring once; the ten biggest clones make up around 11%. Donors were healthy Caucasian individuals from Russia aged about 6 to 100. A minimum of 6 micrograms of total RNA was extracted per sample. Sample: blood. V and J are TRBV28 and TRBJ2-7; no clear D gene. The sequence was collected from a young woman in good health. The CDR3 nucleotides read TGTGCCAGCAGTTTTAAGTGGGAGCAGTACTTC. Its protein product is CASSFKWEQYF.